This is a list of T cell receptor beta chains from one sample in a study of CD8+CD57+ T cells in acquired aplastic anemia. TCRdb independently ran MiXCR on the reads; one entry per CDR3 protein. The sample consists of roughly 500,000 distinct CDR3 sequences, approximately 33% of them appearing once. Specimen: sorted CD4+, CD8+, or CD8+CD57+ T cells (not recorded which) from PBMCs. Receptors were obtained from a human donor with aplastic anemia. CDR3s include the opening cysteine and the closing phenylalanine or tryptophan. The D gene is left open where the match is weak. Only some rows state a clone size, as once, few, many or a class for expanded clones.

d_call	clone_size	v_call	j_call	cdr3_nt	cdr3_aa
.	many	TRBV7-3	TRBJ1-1	TGTGCCAGCAGTAGAGGCATGAACACTGAAGCTTTCTTT	CASSRGMNTEAFF
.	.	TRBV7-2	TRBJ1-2	TGTGCCAGCAGTTTTACTCAGGGAGGAGGCCACACCTTC	CASSFTQGGGHTF
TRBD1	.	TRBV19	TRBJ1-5	TGTGCCAGCTCACTCAGGGGGGATAACCAGCCCCAGCATTTT	CASSLRGDNQPQHF
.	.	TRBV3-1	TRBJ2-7	TGTGCCAGCAGCCACGGACAGTTTTCCTACGAGCAGTACTTC	CASSHGQFSYEQYF
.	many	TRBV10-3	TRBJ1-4	TGTGCCATCAGTGAGACTGAGGCGAATGAAAAACTGTTTTTT	CAISETEANEKLFF
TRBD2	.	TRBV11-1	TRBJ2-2	TGTGCCAGCAGGCGCGGGACTAGCGGGGGGATCGCCACCGGGGAGCTGTTTTTT	CASRRGTSGGIATGELFF
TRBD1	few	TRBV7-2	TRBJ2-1	TGTGCCAGCAGCCAATACAGGGGTGAGCAGTTCTTC	CASSQYRGEQFF
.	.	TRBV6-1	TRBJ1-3	TGTGCCAGCAGTCCTTATTTTCTCTCTGGAAACACCATATATTTT	CASSPYFLSGNTIYF
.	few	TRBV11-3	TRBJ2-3	TGTGCCAGCAGCTTAGATCGAAGCGCAGATACGCAGTATTTT	CASSLDRSADTQYF
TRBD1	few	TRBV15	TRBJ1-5	TGTGCCACCAGCAGAGGGACAGGGATCAGCAATCAGCCCCAGCATTTT	CATSRGTGISNQPQHF
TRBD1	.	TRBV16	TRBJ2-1	TGTGCCAGCAGCCAACGGACAGGGGCCCTAAGGGAGCAGTTCTTC	CASSQRTGALREQFF
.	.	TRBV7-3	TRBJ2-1	TGTGCCAGCAGCTTAAATGGGGGAAACTACAATGAGCAGTTCTTC	CASSLNGGNYNEQFF
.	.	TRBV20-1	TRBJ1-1	TGCAGTGCTAGACCCTTACAGGGCTCGTGGTCCAATTCTGAAGCTTTCTTT	CSARPLQGSWSNSEAFF
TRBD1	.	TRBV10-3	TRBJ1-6	TGTGCCATCAGTAAACGACAGGGGATCTCACCCCTCCACTTT	CAISKRQGISPLHF
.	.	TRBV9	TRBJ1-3	TGTGCCAGCAGACAGAACGGGGCACCGGGAGGAAACACCATATATTTT	CASRQNGAPGGNTIYF
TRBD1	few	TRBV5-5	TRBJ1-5	TGTGCCAGCAGTCCGGAAGTAGGACAGGGGGGACAGCCCCAGCATTTT	CASSPEVGQGGQPQHF
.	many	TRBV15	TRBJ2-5	TGTGCCACCAGCAGAGATCGCGGCCAAGAGACCCAGTACTTC	CATSRDRGQETQYF
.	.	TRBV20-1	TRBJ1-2	TGCAGTGCTTGGGACCCTTCTAACTATGGCTACACCTTC	CSAWDPSNYGYTF